This T cell receptor (beta chain) was found in a study of blood T cell repertoires in COVID-19. Trimming removed 2 bases at V and 1 base at J, with 14 bases between. Germline assignment: CDR1 MGHDK and CDR2 SYGVNS. This CDR3 spans 16 amino acids. This clone was counted once. TCRdb's table, derived via immunoSEQ multiplex PCR, lists solely in-frame clones and lacks some. This sample carries around 250,000 clones, about 82% of them seen once, and the ten largest clones take roughly 2%. The sequence was obtained from a woman in her 50s who had recovered from COVID-19. Sequenced: PBMCs or T cells enriched from blood (not recorded which). V and J are TRBV25-1 and TRBJ2-5, with D possibly matching TRBD2 (7 bases). CDR3 sequence: CASSEGGRGAQETQYF. In nucleotides, the CDR3 is TGTGCCAGCAGTGAAGGAGGGAGGGGGGCCCAAGAGACCCAGTACTTC.